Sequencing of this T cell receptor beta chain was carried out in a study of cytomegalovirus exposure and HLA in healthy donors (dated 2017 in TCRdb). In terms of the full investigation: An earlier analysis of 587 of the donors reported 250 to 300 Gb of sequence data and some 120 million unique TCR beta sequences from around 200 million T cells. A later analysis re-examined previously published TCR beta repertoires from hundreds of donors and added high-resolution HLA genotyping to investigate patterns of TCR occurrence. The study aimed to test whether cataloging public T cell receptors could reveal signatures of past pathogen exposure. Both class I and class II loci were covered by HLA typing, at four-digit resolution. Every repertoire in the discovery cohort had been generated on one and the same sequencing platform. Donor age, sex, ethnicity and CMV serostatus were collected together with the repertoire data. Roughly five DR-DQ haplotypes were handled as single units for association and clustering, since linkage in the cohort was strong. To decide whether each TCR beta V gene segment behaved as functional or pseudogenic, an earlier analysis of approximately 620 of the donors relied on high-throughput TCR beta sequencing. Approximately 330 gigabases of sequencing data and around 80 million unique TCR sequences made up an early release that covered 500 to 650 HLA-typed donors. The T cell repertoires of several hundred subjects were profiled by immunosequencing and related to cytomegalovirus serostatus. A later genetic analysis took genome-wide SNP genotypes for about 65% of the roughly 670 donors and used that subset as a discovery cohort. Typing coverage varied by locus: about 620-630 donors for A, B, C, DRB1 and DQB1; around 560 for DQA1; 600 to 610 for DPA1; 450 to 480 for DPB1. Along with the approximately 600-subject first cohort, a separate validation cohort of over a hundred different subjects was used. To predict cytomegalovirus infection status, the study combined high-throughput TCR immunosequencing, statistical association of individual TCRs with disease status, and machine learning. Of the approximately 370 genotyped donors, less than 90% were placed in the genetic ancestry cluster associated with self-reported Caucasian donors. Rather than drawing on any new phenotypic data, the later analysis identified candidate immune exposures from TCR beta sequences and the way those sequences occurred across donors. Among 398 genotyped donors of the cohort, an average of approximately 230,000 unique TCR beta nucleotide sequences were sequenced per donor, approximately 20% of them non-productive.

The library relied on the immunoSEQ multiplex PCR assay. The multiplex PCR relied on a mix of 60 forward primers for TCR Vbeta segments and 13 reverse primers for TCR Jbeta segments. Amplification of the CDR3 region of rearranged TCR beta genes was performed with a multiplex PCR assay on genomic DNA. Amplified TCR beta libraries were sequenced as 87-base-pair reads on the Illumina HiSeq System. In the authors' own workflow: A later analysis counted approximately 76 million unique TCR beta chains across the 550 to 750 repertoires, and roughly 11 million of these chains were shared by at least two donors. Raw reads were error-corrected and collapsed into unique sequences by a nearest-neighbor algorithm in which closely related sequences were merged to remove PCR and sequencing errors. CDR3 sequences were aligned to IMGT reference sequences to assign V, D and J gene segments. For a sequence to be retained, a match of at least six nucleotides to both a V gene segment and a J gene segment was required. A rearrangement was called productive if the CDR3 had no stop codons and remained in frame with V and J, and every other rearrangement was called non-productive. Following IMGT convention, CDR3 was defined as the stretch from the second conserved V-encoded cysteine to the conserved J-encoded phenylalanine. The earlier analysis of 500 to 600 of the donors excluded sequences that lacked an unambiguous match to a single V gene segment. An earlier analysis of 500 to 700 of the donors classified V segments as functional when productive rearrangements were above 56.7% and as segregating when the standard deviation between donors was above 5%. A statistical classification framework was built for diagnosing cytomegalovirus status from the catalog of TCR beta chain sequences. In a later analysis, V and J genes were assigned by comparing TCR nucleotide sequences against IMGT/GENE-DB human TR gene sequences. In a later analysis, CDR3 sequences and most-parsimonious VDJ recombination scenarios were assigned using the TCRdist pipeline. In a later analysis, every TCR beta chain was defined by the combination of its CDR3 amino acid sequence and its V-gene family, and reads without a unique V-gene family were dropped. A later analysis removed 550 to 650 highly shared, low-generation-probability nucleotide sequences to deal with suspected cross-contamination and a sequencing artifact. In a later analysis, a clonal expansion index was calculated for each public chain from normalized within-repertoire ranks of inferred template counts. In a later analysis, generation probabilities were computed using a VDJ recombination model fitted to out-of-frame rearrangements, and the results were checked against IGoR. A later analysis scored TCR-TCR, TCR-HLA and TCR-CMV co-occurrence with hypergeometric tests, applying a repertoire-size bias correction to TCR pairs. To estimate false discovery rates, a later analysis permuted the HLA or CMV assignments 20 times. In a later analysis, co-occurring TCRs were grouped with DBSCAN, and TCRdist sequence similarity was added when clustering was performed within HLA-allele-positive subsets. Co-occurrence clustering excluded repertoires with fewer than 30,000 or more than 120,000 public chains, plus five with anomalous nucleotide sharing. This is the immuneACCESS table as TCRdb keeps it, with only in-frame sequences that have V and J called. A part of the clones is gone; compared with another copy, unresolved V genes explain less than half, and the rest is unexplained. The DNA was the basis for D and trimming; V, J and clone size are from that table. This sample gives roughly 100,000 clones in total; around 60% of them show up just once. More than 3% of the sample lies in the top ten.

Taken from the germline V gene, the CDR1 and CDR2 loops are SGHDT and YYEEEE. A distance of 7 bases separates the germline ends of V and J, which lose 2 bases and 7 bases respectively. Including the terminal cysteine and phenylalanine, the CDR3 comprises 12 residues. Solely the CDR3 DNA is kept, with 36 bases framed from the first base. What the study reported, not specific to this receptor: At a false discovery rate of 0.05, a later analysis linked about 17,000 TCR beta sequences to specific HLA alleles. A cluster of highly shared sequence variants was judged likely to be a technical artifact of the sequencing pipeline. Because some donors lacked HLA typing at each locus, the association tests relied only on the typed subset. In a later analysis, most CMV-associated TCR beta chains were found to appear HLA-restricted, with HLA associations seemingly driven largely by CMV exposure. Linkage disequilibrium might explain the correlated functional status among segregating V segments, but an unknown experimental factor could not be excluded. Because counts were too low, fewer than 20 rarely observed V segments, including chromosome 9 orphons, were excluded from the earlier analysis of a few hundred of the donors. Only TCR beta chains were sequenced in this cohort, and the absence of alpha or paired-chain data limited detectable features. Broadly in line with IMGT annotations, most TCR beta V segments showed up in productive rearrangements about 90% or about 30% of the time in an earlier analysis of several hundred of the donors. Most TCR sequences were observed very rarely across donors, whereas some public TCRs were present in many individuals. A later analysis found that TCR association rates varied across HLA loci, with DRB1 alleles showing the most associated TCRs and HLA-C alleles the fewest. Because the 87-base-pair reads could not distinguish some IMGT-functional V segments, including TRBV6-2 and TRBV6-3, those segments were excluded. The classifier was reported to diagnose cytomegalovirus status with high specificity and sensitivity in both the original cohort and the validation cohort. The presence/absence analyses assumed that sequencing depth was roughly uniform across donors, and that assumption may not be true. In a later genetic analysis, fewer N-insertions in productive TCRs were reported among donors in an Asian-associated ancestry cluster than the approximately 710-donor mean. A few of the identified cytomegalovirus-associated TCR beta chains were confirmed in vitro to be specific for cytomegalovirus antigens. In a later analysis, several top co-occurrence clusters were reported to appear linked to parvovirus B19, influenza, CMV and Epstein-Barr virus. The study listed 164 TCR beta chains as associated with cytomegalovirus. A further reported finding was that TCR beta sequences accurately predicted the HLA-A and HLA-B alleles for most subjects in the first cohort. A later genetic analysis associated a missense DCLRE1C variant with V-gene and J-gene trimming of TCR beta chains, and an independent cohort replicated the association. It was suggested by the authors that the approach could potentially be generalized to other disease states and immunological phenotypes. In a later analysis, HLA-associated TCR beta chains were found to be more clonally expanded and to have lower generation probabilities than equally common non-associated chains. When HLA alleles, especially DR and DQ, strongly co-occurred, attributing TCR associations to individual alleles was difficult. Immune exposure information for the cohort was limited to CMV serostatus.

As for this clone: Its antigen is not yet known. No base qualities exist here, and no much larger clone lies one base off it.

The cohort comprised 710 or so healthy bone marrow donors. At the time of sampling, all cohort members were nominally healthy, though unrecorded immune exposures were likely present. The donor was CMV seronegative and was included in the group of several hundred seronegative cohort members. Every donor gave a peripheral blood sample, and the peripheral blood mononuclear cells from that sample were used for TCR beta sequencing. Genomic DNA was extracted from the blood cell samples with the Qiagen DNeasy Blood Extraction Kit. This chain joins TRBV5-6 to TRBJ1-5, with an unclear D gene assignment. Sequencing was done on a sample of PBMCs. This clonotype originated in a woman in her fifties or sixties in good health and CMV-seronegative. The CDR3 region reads CASSLLSQPQHF. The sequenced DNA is TGTGCCAGCAGCTTACTAAGCCAGCCCCAGCATTTT.